These 27 T cell receptor beta chains were sequenced from one sample in a study of blood T cell repertoires in COVID-19. Clones were sequenced by immunoSEQ multiplex PCR, and TCRdb holds only the in-frame ones, with some missing. Of some 45,000 clones detected, roughly 90% appear once; the ten largest clones hold around a tenth. The material sequenced was peripheral blood. The receptors derive from a human donor in a cohort sampled during active COVID-19.

This chain links TRBV4-1 with TRBJ2-5; D might be TRBD2 (6 bases). Trimming stripped 5 bases from V and 4 bases from J, with 11 bases between. Looked up from germline, CDR1 is MGHRA and CDR2 is YSYEKL. This CDR3 spans 13 amino acids. CDR3 DNA: TGCGCCAGCAGCTCTGGACTACGAGAGACCCAGTACTTC. Translating it yields CASSSGLRETQYF.

The J gene is TRBJ2-6, the V gene TRBV2; 14 nucleotides align to TRBD2. Per the germline V gene, CDR1 is SNHLY and CDR2 is FYNNEI. The CDR3 length is 17 residues. V was clipped by 11 bases and J by 4 bases; unmatched bases: 10. The CDR3 DNA follows: TGTGCCCGAGGGTGGACTAGCGGGGGGTCGGGGGCCAACGTCCTGACTTTC. It codes for CARGWTSGGSGANVLTF.

V and J are TRBV5-6 and TRBJ2-2; no definite D call. The V end was cut by 0 bases, the J end by 4 bases, with 19 bases between. The CDR3 covers 18 residues. Germline CDR1 reads SGHDT; CDR2 reads YYEEEE. The CDR3 protein is CASSLGWVIGEATGELFF. CDR3 nucleotide sequence: TGTGCCAGCAGCTTGGGTTGGGTAATTGGAGAAGCCACCGGGGAGCTGTTTTTT. Full variable domain (rest looked up from reference TRBV5-6 and TRBJ2-2): DAGVTQSPTHLIKTRGQQVTLRCSPKSGHDTVSWYQQALGQGPQFIFQYYEEEERQRGNFPDRFSGHQFPNYSSELNVNALLLGDSALYLCASSLGWVIGEATGELFFGEGSRLTVL.

This chain links TRBV6-2 or TRBV6-3 with TRBJ1-2; 11 bases match TRBD1. This CDR3 spans 16 amino acids. Unmatched junction bases numbered 4, after V lost 0 bases and J lost 4 bases. Germline lookup yields CDR1 MNHEY and CDR2 SVGEGT. In DNA form, the CDR3 reads TGTGCCAGCAGTTACTCCCGGGACAGGGGGGCCTATGGCTACACCTTC. Encoded protein: CASSYSRDRGAYGYTF.

This rearrangement joins TRBV4-2 to TRBJ2-5; D unclear. The CDR3 has 15 amino acids. Germline V lookup: CDR1 LGHNA, CDR2 YNFKEQ. The V end was cut by 1 base, the J end by 7 bases, with 16 bases between. DNA for the CDR3: TGTGCCAGCAGCCAAGTTATTGGCGGTGCCCGGACCCAGTACTTC. It yields the protein CASSQVIGGARTQYF.

The chain joins TRBV25-1 to TRBJ1-4; possibly TRBD1 for D (5 bases). The CDR3 is 16 amino acids. The germline V gene has CDR1 MGHDK and CDR2 SYGVNS. Trimming stripped 3 bases from V and 4 bases from J, with 15 bases between. The CDR3 region is CASSDQPGLINEKLFF. CDR3 sequence (DNA): TGTGCCAGCAGTGACCAACCGGGACTGATTAATGAAAAACTGTTTTTT. Together with reference TRBV25-1 and TRBJ1-4, the CDR3 gives the full variable domain: EADIYQTPRYLVIGTGKKITLECSQTMGHDKMYWYQQDPGMELHLIHYSYGVNSTEKGDLSSESTVSRIRTEHFPLTLESARPSHTSQYLCASSDQPGLINEKLFFGSGTQLSVL.

The CDR3 spells CASSEFRLGRGSDTGELFF. The CDR3 nucleotides are TGTGCCAGCAGTGAATTTCGTTTGGGGAGAGGGTCAGACACCGGGGAGCTGTTTTTT. This chain links TRBV6-1 with TRBJ2-2, with a possible D match to TRBD2 (5 bases). Germline V gene data show CDR1 as MNHNS and CDR2 as SASEGT. Between the trimmed V and J ends, which lost 2 bases and 3 bases, there was a span of 22 bases. The CDR3 is 19 amino acids.

This clone came up a few times. This chain uses TRBV3-1 (or the pseudogene TRBV3-2) with TRBJ1-6, with TRBD1 identical over 10 bases. Trimming removed 3 bases from V and 3 bases from J; junction bases left unmatched: 2. This CDR3 comprises 16 residues. Germline V gene data show CDR1 as LGHDT and CDR2 as YNNKEL (reference sequence). The CDR3 protein is CASSQRTGGYNSPLHF. Written as DNA, the CDR3 is TGTGCCAGCAGCCAGAGGACAGGGGGCTATAATTCACCCCTCCACTTT.

The chain uses TRBV5-1 and TRBJ2-5; tentatively, D is TRBD2 (7 bases). V lost 7 bases and J lost 1, with 14 bases in between. The CDR3 loop spans 14 amino acids. Germline loops: CDR1 SGHRS, CDR2 YFSETQ. The CDR3 DNA reads TGCGCCAGCGGGAGGGGGAATGGCCAAGAGACCCAGTACTTC. The encoded protein is CASGRGNGQETQYF.

This chain uses TRBV11-3 with TRBJ2-1; D is uncertain. CDR3 length equals 13 residues. Trimming cost V 3 bases and J 12 bases, with 15 bases left between them. The germline V gene has CDR1 SGHNT and CDR2 YENEEA. The CDR3, as DNA: TGTGCCAGCAGCTTGAGTCATCGTTCTGCGCAGTTCTTC. Translation gives CASSLSHRSAQFF.

The rearrangement links TRBV5-1 to TRBJ1-1; 8 nucleotides align to TRBD1. Unmatched junction bases numbered 5, after V lost 4 bases and J lost 3 bases. This CDR3 is 14 amino acids long. Per germline, CDR1 SGHRS and CDR2 YFSETQ. DNA of the CDR3: TGCGCCAGCAGCCTGACAGGGGAAGACACTGAAGCTTTCTTT. Translating gives CASSLTGEDTEAFF.

The chain has TRBV7-9 and TRBJ2-7; D ambiguous. From germline, CDR1 is SEHNR and CDR2 FQNEAQ (reference sequence). This CDR3 is built from 11 residues. Trimming cost V 6 bases and J 3 bases, with 6 bases left between them. Written as DNA, the CDR3 is TGTGCCAGCAGTTCCCACTACGAGCAGTACTTC. It yields the protein CASSSHYEQYF.

This clone was observed once. The genes are TRBV19 and TRBJ1-1; 9 nucleotides agree with TRBD1. From germline, CDR1 is LNHDA and CDR2 SQIVND (reference sequence). CDR3 length: 14 amino acids. J gave up 5 bases and V 5 bases, and 6 bases lay outside the gene matches. The CDR3 sequence: CASSSQGAGTEAFF. The CDR3 DNA reads as TGTGCCAGTAGTTCACAGGGGGCTGGGACTGAAGCTTTCTTT.

The chain is built from TRBV30 and TRBJ2-1; D is perhaps TRBD2 (5 bases). The germline V gene encodes CDR1 GTSNPN and CDR2 SVGIG (reference sequence). Deletions cut 2 bases from V and 4 bases from J, with 15 bases between. The CDR3 consists of 15 residues. DNA of the CDR3: TGTGCCTGGAGTCATTTGAGGACTTCTTACAATGAGCAGTTCTTC. The encoded protein is CAWSHLRTSYNEQFF. Filled out from reference TRBV30 and TRBJ2-1, the complete variable domain reads SQTIHQWPATLVQPVGSPLSLECTVEGTSNPNLYWYRQAAGRGLQLLFYSVGIGQISSEVPQNLSASRPQDRQFILSSKKLLLSDSGFYLCAWSHLRTSYNEQFFGPGTRLTVL.

The CDR3 here is CASSSGASGADTQYF. CDR3 DNA sequence: TGTGCCAGCAGTTCTGGGGCTAGCGGGGCAGATACGCAGTATTTT. The chain links TRBV27 to TRBJ2-3; 9 bases are a match to TRBD2. V shed 4 bases and J 4 bases; nucleotides not matched to a gene: 6. Germline V CDR1 and CDR2: MNHEY, SMNVEV (reference sequence). This CDR3 is 15 amino acids long.

The rearrangement joins TRBV7-6 to TRBJ2-1; 12 nucleotides align to TRBD2. This CDR3 is 15 amino acids long. Germline V lookup: CDR1 SGHVS, CDR2 FNYEAQ. With V trimmed by 1 base and J by 5 bases, 0 bases remained unmatched. CDR3 protein: CASSLGLAGDNEQFF. The CDR3 coding sequence is TGTGCCAGCAGCTTAGGACTAGCGGGGGACAATGAGCAGTTCTTC.

V gene TRBV2 combines with J gene TRBJ2-3; TRBD2 aligns across 14 bases. J lost 8 bases, V lost 4 bases, and 8 bases had no gene match. The CDR3 loop spans 16 amino acids. The germline V gene encodes CDR1 SNHLY and CDR2 FYNNEI. CDR3 coding DNA: TGTGCCAGCAGTGGGACTAGCGGGGGGCAATGGGGTACGCAGTATTTT. Translating it yields CASSGTSGGQWGTQYF.

This chain links TRBV7-2 with TRBJ1-1; D is possibly TRBD1 (5 bases). The CDR3 has 14 amino acids. Germline V gives CDR1 SGHTA, CDR2 FQGNSA. Trimming pared 5 bases from V and 3 bases from J, leaving 13 bases between. The DNA for the CDR3 is TGTGCCAGCAGCCCATGGGGGGGGTACACTGAAGCTTTCTTT. Translated, it gives CASSPWGGYTEAFF.

The V and J genes are TRBV27 and TRBJ2-7; 10 positions match TRBD1. The CDR3 loop spans 13 amino acids. CDR1 is MNHEY, CDR2 SMNVEV, per germline (reference sequence). Unmatched junction bases numbered 3, after V lost 7 bases and J lost 3 bases. CDR3 protein: CASKRTGGYEQYF. For the CDR3, the DNA is TGTGCCAGCAAAAGGACAGGGGGCTACGAGCAGTACTTC.

The chain is built from TRBV9 and TRBJ1-3; D remains ambiguous. The CDR3 extends over 14 amino acids. Germline CDR1 and CDR2: SGDLS and YYNGEE. The ends were cut back, 2 bases at V and 1 base at J, with 7 bases in the middle. For the CDR3, the DNA is TGTGCCAGCAGCGTGAGCGGGTCTGGAAACACCATATATTTT. This encodes CASSVSGSGNTIYF.

The rearrangement links TRBV10-2 to TRBJ1-2; 7 bases match TRBD1. This CDR3 is built from 13 residues. After removal of 3 bases from V and 6 bases from J, the junction contained 4 bases not matched to a gene. Germline V lookup: CDR1 WSHSY, CDR2 SAAADI. The CDR3 coding sequence is TGCGCCAGCAGTGACCCCGACAGGGATGGCTACACCTTC. Translation: CASSDPDRDGYTF.

This clone was recorded once. The chain links TRBV6-2 or TRBV6-3 to TRBJ2-1; 10 bases align to TRBD2. The CDR3 is 16 amino acids. CDR1 and CDR2 from the germline V gene are MNHEY and SVGEGT. With 6 bases clipped from V and 0 bases from J, the junction kept 5 bases outside the gene matches. The CDR3 is CASSRPSGGSYNEQFF. CDR3 DNA sequence: TGTGCCAGCAGCCGCCCTAGCGGGGGCTCCTACAATGAGCAGTTCTTC.

The chain couples TRBV5-5 to TRBJ2-3; TRBD2 agrees at 12 bases. The V and J ends lost 4 bases and 4 bases, in that order; junction bases with no gene match: 4. The CDR3 is made up of 15 amino acids. CDR1 and CDR2 from the germline V gene are SGHKS and YYEKEE (reference sequence). The CDR3 DNA is TGTGCCAGCAGCCCTAGCGGGGGGGCCCCAGATACGCAGTATTTT. This translates into CASSPSGGAPDTQYF.

The chain couples TRBV19 to TRBJ1-2, with D perhaps matching TRBD1 (6 bases). Germline V gene lookup returns CDR1 LNHDA and CDR2 SQIVND (reference sequence). The CDR3 is 17 residues long. V was shortened by 7 bases and J by 9 bases, with 30 bases between the two germline ends. CDR3 region: CASMRTFGGRTSRSYTF. In DNA form, the CDR3 reads TGTGCCAGTATGAGAACTTTTGGGGGCCGTACCTCTAGAAGCTACACCTTC.

This chain connects TRBV5-6 to TRBJ2-7; 15 bases match TRBD2. J gave up 6 bases and V 7 bases, and 2 bases lay outside the gene matches. In germline, CDR1 is SGHDT, CDR2 YYEEEE. This CDR3 spans 13 amino acids. CDR3 DNA sequence: TGTGCCAGCGGACTAGCGGGGGGGTCCGAGCAGTACTTC. Translation gives CASGLAGGSEQYF.

This sequence joins TRBV2 and TRBJ2-1, with TRBD2 matching over 9 bases. The V gene's germline CDR1 is SNHLY and CDR2 FYNNEI. With 7 bases clipped from V and 1 base from J, the junction kept 8 bases outside the gene matches. The CDR3 runs 16 residues. In DNA, the CDR3 is TGTGCCAGCATGCGGACTAGCGCTTGGTCCTACAATGAGCAGTTCTTC. Encoded protein: CASMRTSAWSYNEQFF.

This chain links TRBV18 with TRBJ2-1; 7 positions match TRBD2. The CDR3 extends over 15 amino acids. Losses at the gene ends were 3 bases for V and 4 bases for J; bases not matched to a gene: 6. Germline CDR1 is KGHSH and CDR2 is LQKENI. The CDR3 sequence: CASSPQAGIYNEQFF. The CDR3 region has the DNA TGTGCCAGCTCACCGCAAGCGGGGATTTACAATGAGCAGTTCTTC.